The 13 T cell receptor beta chains listed next were all sequenced from one sample in a study of graft-versus-host responses after intestinal transplantation. Their recognized antigens are unknown. Method: immunoSEQ multiplex PCR; TCRdb's copy keeps in-frame clones and lacks some. This table has some 87,000 clones, roughly 92% appearing once. The input for sequencing was unstimulated CD4+ T cells sorted from spleen or lymph node cells, taken before intestinal transplant. Source of these receptors: a human donor who received an intestinal transplant.

This chain links TRBV27 with TRBJ2-7, with D maybe TRBD1 (5 bases). CDR3 length: 17 residues. The germline gives CDR1 MNHEY, CDR2 SMNVEV (reference sequence). Trimming stripped 5 bases from V and 4 bases from J, with 24 bases between. Here the CDR3 DNA reads TGTGCCAGCAGTACGACACAAACAGGTATTAGAAGGTACGAGCAGTACTTC. This codes for CASSTTQTGIRRYEQYF.

V usage is TRBV6-1 and J usage is TRBJ1-2; no definite D call. The CDR3 sequence is 13 residues long. Germline CDR1 MNHNS, CDR2 SASEGT. V shed 6 bases and J shed 3 bases, with 11 bases lying between them. The DNA for the CDR3 is TGTGCCAGCAGGGCATACAGACACTATGGCTACACCTTC. As protein: CASRAYRHYGYTF.

This sequence joins TRBV5-1 and TRBJ1-4; D is undetermined. This CDR3 region has 13 residues. V was trimmed by 1 base and J by 7 bases, leaving 8 bases between them. Germline V gene lookup returns CDR1 SGHRS and CDR2 YFSETQ. The CDR3 spells CASSLRMGEKLFF. Written as DNA, the CDR3 is TGCGCCAGCAGCTTGCGCATGGGTGAAAAACTGTTTTTT.

The genes are TRBV27 and TRBJ2-1, with TRBD2 identical over 8 bases. The CDR3 covers 15 residues. CDR1 and CDR2 (germline): MNHEY, SMNVEV (reference sequence). J lost 8 bases, V lost 1 base, and 7 bases had no gene match. The CDR3 region is CASSLYSGGWDEQFF. CDR3 DNA sequence: TGTGCCAGCAGTTTATATTCGGGAGGGTGGGATGAGCAGTTCTTC.

The gene calls are TRBV5-1 and TRBJ2-3, with TRBD2 matching over 12 bases. Germline CDR1 reads SGHRS; CDR2 reads YFSETQ. J lost 2 bases, V lost 6 bases, and 13 bases had no gene match. The length of the CDR3 is 18 residues. The CDR3 loop reads CASMMLATSGGLTDTQYF. CDR3 nucleotides: TGCGCCAGCATGATGTTGGCGACTAGCGGGGGCCTCACAGATACGCAGTATTTT.

CDR3 loop: CATSPRLSSGGGTEAFF. DNA for the CDR3: TGTGCCACCTCCCCTCGCCTCAGCTCGGGCGGTGGCACTGAAGCTTTCTTT. The rearrangement uses TRBV14 and TRBJ1-1; D uncertain. Trimming pared 10 bases from V and 4 bases from J, leaving 28 bases between. The CDR3 is 17 amino acids. CDR1 is SGHDN, CDR2 FVKESK, per germline. Together with reference TRBV14 and TRBJ1-1, the CDR3 gives the full variable domain: EAGVTQFPSHSVIEKGQTVTLRCDPISGHDNLYWYRRVMGKEIKFLLHFVKESKQDESGMPNNRFLAERTGGTYSTLKVQPAELEDSGVYFCATSPRLSSGGGTEAFFGQGTRLTVV.

The chain couples TRBV7-3 to TRBJ1-2; D call uncertain. Germline values: CDR1 SGHTA, CDR2 FQGTGA. The CDR3 has 13 residues. V was shortened by 1 base and J by 7 bases, with 10 bases between the two germline ends. CDR3 sequence (DNA): TGTGCCAGCAGCTTAAGTGGCGGTATTGGCTACACCTTC. The encoded protein is CASSLSGGIGYTF.

This chain connects TRBV5-8 to TRBJ2-5; 7 bases map to TRBD2. V dropped 0 bases and J dropped 1; count of bases not matched to a gene: 3. This CDR3 has 15 amino acids. CDR1 SGHTS and CDR2 YDEGEE come from the germline V gene. CDR3 nucleotide sequence: TGTGCCAGCAGCTTGGGGACGGGGGGCCAAGAGACCCAGTACTTC. Protein product: CASSLGTGGQETQYF.

V gene TRBV28 combines with J gene TRBJ2-7, with 8 bases fitting TRBD1. This CDR3 has 16 amino acids. Germline V lookup: CDR1 MDHEN, CDR2 SYDVKM. V dropped 6 bases and J dropped 2; count of bases not matched to a gene: 12. CDR3 amino acids: CASSPPQGAIAYEQYF. The CDR3 DNA reads TGTGCCAGCAGCCCTCCCCAGGGGGCGATTGCCTACGAGCAGTACTTC.

This chain uses TRBV14 with TRBJ2-2; D is ambiguous. CDR1 is SGHDN and CDR2 is FVKESK in the germline V gene. The CDR3 is 14 residues long. V was cut by 1 base and J by 1 base, with 4 bases left in between. The DNA of the CDR3 is TGTGCCAGCAGCCAAGTGCGGAACACCGGGGAGCTGTTTTTT. This sequence encodes CASSQVRNTGELFF. Filled out from reference TRBV14 and TRBJ2-2, the complete variable domain reads EAGVTQFPSHSVIEKGQTVTLRCDPISGHDNLYWYRRVMGKEIKFLLHFVKESKQDESGMPNNRFLAERTGGTYSTLKVQPAELEDSGVYFCASSQVRNTGELFFGEGSRLTVL.

V usage is TRBV29-1 and J usage is TRBJ2-1, with 11 bases identical to TRBD2. The V and J ends lost 7 bases and 4 bases, in that order; junction bases with no gene match: 6. Looked up from germline, CDR1 is SQVTM and CDR2 is ANQGSEA. The CDR3 spans 14 residues. The CDR3 nucleotides read TGCAGCGCCGAGACTAGCGGGAAATACAATGAGCAGTTCTTC. Its translation is CSAETSGKYNEQFF.

The gene calls are TRBV28 and TRBJ2-1, with TRBD2 as a possible D gene (5 bases). V was pared by 2 bases and J by 16 bases, with 21 bases between. From germline, CDR1 is MDHEN and CDR2 SYDVKM. This CDR3 has 14 residues. The CDR3 DNA reads TGTGCCAGCAGTTTAAGACCTAGAAGCGGCCGCAACTTCTTC. The encoded protein is CASSLRPRSGRNFF.

The chain couples TRBV21-1 to TRBJ2-6. TRBV21-1 is deemed a pseudogene. The CDR3 runs to 13 residues. CDR3 in amino acids: CASSLAGANVLTF. CDR3 nucleotides: TGTGCCAGCAGCCTGGCTGGGGCCAACGTCCTGACTTTC.